Presented here are 32 T cell receptor beta chains from one specimen sequenced in a study of blood T cell repertoires in COVID-19. Only in-frame clones appear in the TCRdb table, and some are missing; sequencing was by immunoSEQ multiplex PCR. The sample holds approximately 80,000 clones; more than 75% are singletons and the top ten take around 5.2%. The sequenced sample was peripheral blood. The receptors here all came from a man aged 35-49 years with acute or convalescent COVID-19.

The chain recombines TRBV10-3 with TRBJ1-2; no clear D. Germline lookup yields CDR1 ENHRY and CDR2 SYGVKD. CDR3 length: 14 residues. The V end was cut by 3 bases, the J end by 3 bases, with 11 bases between. This chain's CDR3 is CAISDQTWDYGYTF. The CDR3 nucleotides are TGTGCCATCAGTGACCAGACTTGGGACTATGGCTACACCTTC.

This chain joins TRBV5-3 and TRBJ2-7, with D possibly TRBD2 on 5 matching bases. TRBV5-3 is flagged as an ORF with uncertain function. The V end lost 0 bases, the J end lost 7 bases, and 11 bases lay between the germline ends. This CDR3 spans 13 amino acids. The CDR3 DNA follows: TGTGCCAGAAGCTTGGGGCAGCGGAAGGAGCAGTACTTC. Its protein is CARSLGQRKEQYF.

This chain links TRBV9 with TRBJ2-2; 7 bases line up with TRBD1. Germline V gene lookup returns CDR1 SGDLS and CDR2 YYNGEE. The CDR3 has 16 residues. Trimming removed 5 bases from V and 3 bases from J; junction bases left unmatched: 10. CDR3 nucleotides: TGTGCCAGCAGTCTTTTTAGGGGGCAAGACACCGGGGAGCTGTTTTTT. This translates into CASSLFRGQDTGELFF.

V gene TRBV12-3 or TRBV12-4 combines with J gene TRBJ1-3; D ambiguous. The CDR3 consists of 13 residues. Trimming stripped 2 bases from V and 4 bases from J, with 6 bases between. In DNA form, the CDR3 reads TGTGCCAGCAGTTTATCCTCGGGAAACACCATATATTTT. It encodes CASSLSSGNTIYF.

The chain is built from TRBV11-3 and TRBJ1-1, with 8 nucleotides matching TRBD1. This CDR3 has 19 amino acids. CDR1 is SGHNT, CDR2 YENEEA, per germline. V lost 7 bases, J lost 0 bases, and 19 bases stayed unmatched. CDR3 DNA: TGTGCCAGCAACCTACCAGGGACAGGTAAGGGCCTAATGAACACTGAAGCTTTCTTT. It translates to CASNLPGTGKGLMNTEAFF.

This chain connects TRBV7-2 to TRBJ2-7; D might be TRBD2 (6 bases). The V gene lost 5 bases and the J gene lost 5 bases, with 13 bases spanning the gap. There are 13 residues in the CDR3. Germline V gene lookup returns CDR1 SGHTA and CDR2 FQGNSA. The chain's CDR3 is CASSGTLAHEQYF. CDR3 bases: TGTGCCAGCAGCGGGACTTTAGCCCACGAGCAGTACTTC.

This rearrangement joins TRBV27 to TRBJ1-5, with TRBD1 matching over 8 bases. CDR3 length: 17 amino acids. Germline CDR1 is MNHEY and CDR2 is SMNVEV (reference sequence). V dropped 0 bases and J dropped 4; count of bases not matched to a gene: 8. The DNA of the CDR3 is TGTGCCAGCAGTTTATCGTTTACAGGGGGTCGTAATCAGCCCCAGCATTTT. It is translated as CASSLSFTGGRNQPQHF.

The J gene is TRBJ1-3, the V gene TRBV11-2; D possibly corresponds to TRBD1 (6 bases). This CDR3 contains 18 residues. V was trimmed by 0 bases and J by 0 bases, leaving 15 bases between them. Germline V gene lookup returns CDR1 SGHAT and CDR2 FQNNGV. This chain's CDR3 is CASSLEVGRGFSGNTIYF. The CDR3 bases are TGTGCCAGCAGCTTAGAAGTAGGCAGGGGCTTCTCTGGAAACACCATATATTTT.

The gene calls are TRBV30 and TRBJ1-6; 8 positions agree with TRBD1. This CDR3 comprises 15 residues. J lost 7 bases, V lost 5 bases, and 10 bases had no gene match. The germline V gene encodes CDR1 GTSNPN and CDR2 SVGIG (reference sequence). CDR3 in DNA: TGTGCCTGGGGCCCCCAGGGGGCGCGAAATTCACCCCTCCACTTT. Translation gives CAWGPQGARNSPLHF.

This chain joins TRBV19 and TRBJ2-3, with 7 nucleotides matching TRBD2. Germline V gives CDR1 LNHDA, CDR2 SQIVND (reference sequence). The ends lost 7 bases at V and 6 bases at J; junction bases unmatched: 10. CDR3 length equals 14 residues. The DNA of the CDR3 is TGTGCCAGTAAGCCCCAGGGAGGGCTTGATACGCAGTATTTT. This gives the protein CASKPQGGLDTQYF.

This clone was counted between two and nine times. The chain is built from TRBV6-5 and TRBJ1-1; TRBD1 is a possible D gene (6 bases). The germline V gene encodes CDR1 MNHEY and CDR2 SVGAGI. With 8 bases removed from V and 3 bases from J, the gap between germline ends came to 16 bases. This CDR3 contains 14 residues. The CDR3 sequence: CASWEGDRYTEAFF. DNA of the CDR3: TGTGCCAGCTGGGAGGGAGACAGGTACACTGAAGCTTTCTTT.

The V and J genes are TRBV19 and TRBJ1-3, with unresolved D. The CDR3 runs to 14 residues. The germline gives CDR1 LNHDA, CDR2 SQIVND (reference sequence). The germline V and J ends were trimmed by 5 bases and 0 bases, with 8 bases remaining between them. The CDR3 DNA follows: TGTGCCAGTAGTGTGGTGAGCTCTGGAAACACCATATATTTT. Its translation is CASSVVSSGNTIYF.

This clone appeared a few times. CDR3 residues: CASSWGEKLFF. The CDR3 nucleotides read TGTGCCAGCAGCTGGGGCGAAAAACTGTTTTTT. The chain links TRBV5-5 to TRBJ1-4; tentative D call: TRBD1 (5 bases). CDR1 is SGHKS and CDR2 is YYEKEE in the germline V gene (reference sequence). V shed 3 bases and J shed 8 bases, with 5 bases lying between them. The length of the CDR3 is 11 residues.

The chain couples TRBV5-1 to TRBJ2-5; 10 nucleotides line up with TRBD2. The V segment lost 1 base and the J segment 6 bases; nucleotides outside the gene matches: 9. CDR1 is SGHRS, CDR2 YFSETQ, per germline. This CDR3 region has 16 residues. Here the CDR3 reads CASSLTSGEGRQTQYF. CDR3 DNA sequence: TGCGCCAGCAGCTTGACTAGCGGGGAAGGCAGGCAGACCCAGTACTTC.

Here the CDR3 reads CAISRGAEYEQYF. DNA of the CDR3: TGTGCCATCAGTAGAGGAGCCGAATACGAGCAGTACTTC. The chain carries TRBV10-3 and TRBJ2-7; D unclear. V lost 5 bases and J 4 bases, leaving 12 bases between the germline ends. CDR3 length: 13 residues. Germline V lookup: CDR1 ENHRY, CDR2 SYGVKD.

The chain combines TRBV7-2 with TRBJ1-1; 8 positions agree with TRBD1. V dropped 5 bases and J dropped 1; count of bases not matched to a gene: 3. The CDR3 runs 14 residues. The germline CDR1 and CDR2 sequences are SGHTA and FQGNSA. The CDR3 sequence: CASSPTGANTEAFF. In DNA form, the CDR3 reads TGTGCCAGCAGCCCGACAGGGGCGAACACTGAAGCTTTCTTT.

V and J are TRBV4-1 and TRBJ2-7; 12 bases fit TRBD2. CDR1 and CDR2 from the germline V gene are MGHRA and YSYEKL. The CDR3 loop spans 20 amino acids. The V and J ends lost 0 bases and 6 bases, in that order; junction bases with no gene match: 18. For the CDR3, the DNA is TGCGCCAGCAGCCAAGACCTCGGACTAGCGGGAAATCCGGGGTCTCGCGAGCAGTACTTC. Protein product: CASSQDLGLAGNPGSREQYF.

V usage is TRBV6-2 or TRBV6-3 and J usage is TRBJ2-7; no reliable D call. Germline loops: CDR1 MNHEY, CDR2 SVGEGT. The ends were cut back, 4 bases at V and 6 bases at J, with 7 bases in the middle. The CDR3 covers 11 residues. The CDR3 DNA follows: TGTGCCAGCAGTTTGGGCAGCGAGCAGTACTTC. Protein: CASSLGSEQYF.

The gene calls are TRBV11-3 and TRBJ2-3, with D unresolved. Germline CDR1 SGHNT, CDR2 YENEEA. CDR3 length: 13 amino acids. V gave up 0 bases and J gave up 4 bases, with 5 bases separating them. The CDR3 nucleotides read TGTGCCAGCAGCTTAGACGGGTCAGATACGCAGTATTTT. It codes for CASSLDGSDTQYF.

The CDR3 reads CASSVDPGGLVRDTQYF. The CDR3, as DNA: TGTGCCAGCAGCGTAGATCCAGGGGGACTAGTAAGAGATACGCAGTATTTT. The rearrangement joins TRBV9 to TRBJ2-3; D perhaps matches TRBD2 (8 bases). The CDR3 covers 17 residues. The V gene's germline CDR1 is SGDLS and CDR2 YYNGEE. Trimming removed 0 bases at V and 5 bases at J, with 19 bases between. Supplemented by reference TRBV9 and TRBJ2-3, the full variable domain reads DSGVTQTPKHLITATGQRVTLRCSPRSGDLSVYWYQQSLDQGLQFLIQYYNGEERAKGNILERFSAQQFPDLHSELNLSSLELGDSALYFCASSVDPGGLVRDTQYFGPGTRLTVL.

V usage is TRBV5-1 and J usage is TRBJ2-7, with TRBD2 matching over 11 bases. The germline V gene has CDR1 SGHRS and CDR2 YFSETQ. V lost 4 bases, J lost 6 bases, and 12 bases stayed unmatched. The CDR3 extends over 16 amino acids. This CDR3 is CASSPTKTSGTPEQYF. The CDR3, as DNA: TGCGCCAGCAGCCCGACTAAGACTAGCGGGACTCCCGAGCAGTACTTC.

The chain recombines TRBV19 with TRBJ1-5; D may be TRBD1 (6 bases). Germline-derived CDR1 and CDR2 are LNHDA and SQIVND (reference sequence). V was shortened by 10 bases and J by 0 bases, with 19 bases between the two germline ends. The CDR3 totals 16 residues. The CDR3 protein is CATDRQAYYSNQPQHF. The CDR3, as DNA: TGTGCCACTGATCGACAGGCTTATTATAGCAATCAGCCCCAGCATTTT.

The chain couples TRBV6-5 to TRBJ1-2; D is unclear. Trimming left V 4 bases short and J 1 base short, with 13 bases between. Germline V gene sequence: CDR1 MNHEY, CDR2 SVGAGI. The CDR3 sequence is 15 residues long. The DNA for the CDR3 is TGTGCCAGCAGTTCCGGCGGCCGCGGTAACTATGGCTACACCTTC. It encodes CASSSGGRGNYGYTF.

The V gene is TRBV7-8, the J gene TRBJ1-2; a possible D gene is TRBD1 (5 bases). The germline gives CDR1 SGHVS, CDR2 FQNEAQ. The ends were cut back, 4 bases at V and 5 bases at J, with 17 bases in the middle. The CDR3 runs 15 residues. CDR3 nucleotides: TGTGCCAGCAGCTCCGGACAAGCCGGGCCGTATGGCTACACCTTC. This encodes CASSSGQAGPYGYTF.

This rearrangement joins TRBV24-1 to TRBJ2-7; D might be TRBD2 (5 bases). Trimming left V 3 bases short and J 3 bases short, with 11 bases between. The CDR3 is made up of 14 amino acids. The germline gives CDR1 KGHDR, CDR2 SFDVKD. This CDR3 is CATSDAGIVYEQYF. The CDR3 DNA follows: TGTGCCACCAGTGATGCCGGGATCGTCTACGAGCAGTACTTC.

V gene TRBV7-8 combines with J gene TRBJ2-3, with 7 bases that match TRBD1. This CDR3 is built from 15 residues. J lost 2 bases, V lost 0 bases, and 2 bases had no gene match. Looked up from germline, CDR1 is SGHVS and CDR2 is FQNEAQ. The CDR3 reads CASSLAQGVTDTQYF. CDR3 DNA sequence: TGTGCCAGCAGCTTAGCGCAGGGGGTCACAGATACGCAGTATTTT.

The chain carries TRBV5-1 and TRBJ2-3, with a tentative D call TRBD2 (6 bases). Trimming removed 6 bases from V and 1 base from J, with 12 bases in between. CDR1 and CDR2 (germline): SGHRS, YFSETQ. The CDR3 is made up of 14 amino acids. This chain's CDR3 is CASMLATRTDTQYF. CDR3 coding DNA: TGCGCCAGCATGCTAGCGACCCGCACAGATACGCAGTATTTT.

The chain recombines TRBV12-5 with TRBJ1-6; D is perhaps TRBD1 (5 bases). V was cut by 5 bases and J by 7 bases, with 12 bases left in between. The CDR3 extends over 14 amino acids. Looked up from germline, CDR1 is LGHNT and CDR2 is FRNRAP. The CDR3: CASGTGGGNSPLHF. The CDR3 DNA reads as TGTGCTAGTGGTACCGGGGGGGGGAATTCACCCCTCCACTTT.

This clone has only a few counts. V usage is TRBV30 and J usage is TRBJ1-2, with a tentative D call TRBD1 (5 bases). This CDR3 comprises 14 residues. V was clipped by 4 bases and J by 8 bases, with 20 bases between them. CDR1 GTSNPN and CDR2 SVGIG come from the germline V gene (reference sequence). The CDR3 DNA is TGTGCCTGGACCTTCGGACACAACTATGGAGGCTACACCTTC. Translating gives CAWTFGHNYGGYTF.

V gene TRBV6-5 combines with J gene TRBJ2-3; weak D call: TRBD1 (6 bases). V lost 8 bases, J lost 3 bases, and 15 bases lay in between. Germline CDR1 and CDR2: MNHEY and SVGAGI. The CDR3 runs 14 residues. CDR3 loop: CASRQVWGTDTQYF. The DNA for the CDR3 is TGTGCCAGCCGACAGGTTTGGGGGACAGATACGCAGTATTTT.

This clone was seen a single time. The chain is built from TRBV27 and TRBJ2-7; no clear D gene. Trimming took 1 base from V and 3 from J, leaving 7 bases between them. The CDR3 covers 13 residues. In germline, CDR1 is MNHEY, CDR2 SMNVEV (reference sequence). CDR3 residues: CASSLWPSYEQYF. The CDR3 DNA reads TGTGCCAGCAGTTTATGGCCTAGCTACGAGCAGTACTTC.

The chain links TRBV4-2 to TRBJ2-2, with 11 bases that match TRBD2. The CDR3 sequence is 16 residues long. The germline gives CDR1 LGHNA, CDR2 YNFKEQ. Trimming removed 2 bases from V and 4 bases from J; junction bases left unmatched: 3. CDR3 sequence: CASSQHLAGGTGELFF. The CDR3 region has the DNA TGTGCCAGCAGCCAACATCTAGCGGGAGGCACCGGGGAGCTGTTTTTT.